This entry lists 24 T cell receptor beta chains sequenced from one sample in a study of blood T cell repertoires in COVID-19. Profiled with immunoSEQ multiplex PCR; TCRdb holds only in-frame clones, not every one. The sample holds 300,000 or so clones, roughly 90% seen once. The sample was peripheral blood. These TCRs come from a man aged 18 to 30 who had recovered from COVID-19.

The rearrangement uses TRBV7-9 and TRBJ2-4, with 12 bases matching TRBD2. With 1 base clipped from V and 1 base from J, the junction kept 2 bases outside the gene matches. This CDR3 region has 17 residues. Germline CDR1 SEHNR, CDR2 FQNEAQ (reference sequence). The CDR3 region is CASSLEGLAGAKNIQYF. In DNA form, the CDR3 reads TGTGCCAGCAGCTTAGAGGGACTAGCGGGCGCCAAAAACATTCAGTACTTC.

To note about this clone: Additional DNA sequences in this sample encode the identical CDR3. J is TRBJ1-2 and V is TRBV7-9; perhaps TRBD1 as D (5 bases). Trimming removed 3 bases from V and 1 base from J, with 6 bases in between. CDR3 size: 13 residues. Germline loops: CDR1 SEHNR, CDR2 FQNEAQ (reference sequence). The CDR3 nucleotides read TGTGCCAGCAGCTTGGGGGGTAACTATGGCTACACCTTC. Protein: CASSLGGNYGYTF. The variable domain in full, with the rest retrieved from reference TRBV7-9 and TRBJ1-2, is DTGVSQNPRHKITKRGQNVTFRCDPISEHNRLYWYRQTLGQGPEFLTYFQNEAQLEKSRLLSDRFSAERPKGSFSTLEIQRTEQGDSAMYLCASSLGGNYGYTFGSGTRLTVV.

In regard to this clone: Other nucleotide sequences from this sample produce the same CDR3. This rearrangement joins TRBV3-1 (or the pseudogene TRBV3-2) to TRBJ1-4, with D possibly being TRBD1 (5 bases). The germline V gene has CDR1 LGHDT and CDR2 YNNKEL (reference sequence). The V end lost 0 bases, the J end lost 7 bases, and 6 bases lay between the germline ends. This CDR3 spans 13 amino acids. CDR3 protein: CASSQEGGEKLFF. The DNA of the CDR3 is TGTGCCAGCAGCCAAGAGGGGGGTGAAAAACTGTTTTTT.

The chain is built from TRBV11-1 and TRBJ1-4; tentative D call: TRBD1 (6 bases). CDR3 length equals 16 residues. V lost 2 bases, J lost 7 bases, and 17 bases lay in between. Germline V CDR1 and CDR2: SGHAT, FQDESV (reference sequence). CDR3 residues: CASSLRDNLRSEKLFF. The CDR3 nucleotides read TGTGCCAGCAGCTTAAGGGACAACCTAAGAAGTGAAAAACTGTTTTTT.

This sequence joins TRBV19 and TRBJ1-3, with TRBD1 as a possible D gene (5 bases). Trimming took 3 bases from V and 0 from J, leaving 18 bases between them. The CDR3 sequence is 18 residues long. Germline V gene lookup returns CDR1 LNHDA and CDR2 SQIVND (reference sequence). CDR3 loop: CASSMVQGTFISGNTIYF. In DNA, the CDR3 is TGTGCCAGTAGTATGGTTCAGGGTACCTTCATCTCTGGAAACACCATATATTTT.

The chain has TRBV6-5 and TRBJ2-5; TRBD1 aligns across 9 bases. Germline V gene sequence: CDR1 MNHEY, CDR2 SVGAGI. This CDR3 spans 14 amino acids. V trimming: 9 bases; J trimming: 5 bases; junction bases outside the gene matches: 10. CDR3 coding DNA: TGTGCCAGTTCATGGGACAGGGACGGGGAGACCCAGTACTTC. Residues: CASSWDRDGETQYF.

J is TRBJ2-7 and V is TRBV11-2; TRBD2 is a possible D gene (6 bases). The CDR3 is made up of 13 amino acids. Trimming took off 7 bases at V and 3 bases at J, with 13 bases between the two ends. Per germline, CDR1 SGHAT and CDR2 FQNNGV. Here the CDR3 reads CASKEGLSYEQYF. The CDR3 DNA reads TGTGCCAGCAAGGAGGGATTGAGCTACGAGCAGTACTTC.

The gene calls are TRBV10-3 and TRBJ2-1; TRBD1 is a possible D gene (6 bases). Trimming took off 6 bases at V and 10 bases at J, with 16 bases between the two ends. CDR1 is ENHRY, CDR2 SYGVKD, per germline. CDR3 length: 13 amino acids. CDR3 in amino acids: CAIRKQGSEEQFF. Here the CDR3 DNA reads TGTGCCATCAGGAAACAGGGTTCGGAGGAGCAGTTCTTC.

The sample holds a few counts of this clone. The J gene is TRBJ2-3, the V gene TRBV6-5, with a tentative D call TRBD2 (5 bases). The CDR3 totals 13 residues. With 4 bases removed from V and 4 bases from J, the gap between germline ends came to 9 bases. Germline CDR1 is MNHEY and CDR2 is SVGAGI. CDR3 sequence (DNA): TGTGCCAGCAGTTTAGAGGGAGCAGATACGCAGTATTTT. Translated: CASSLEGADTQYF.

V is TRBV25-1 and J is TRBJ2-3; TRBD2 matches 12 bases. The length of the CDR3 is 16 residues. Trimming removed 5 bases from V and 6 bases from J; junction bases left unmatched: 9. Germline CDR1 is MGHDK and CDR2 is SYGVNS. The chain's CDR3 is CASSPTSGRNWDTQYF. DNA of the CDR3: TGTGCCAGCAGTCCGACTAGCGGGAGAAATTGGGATACGCAGTATTTT.

V gene TRBV7-3 combines with J gene TRBJ2-5; 11 bases fit TRBD1. J gave up 4 bases and V 5 bases, and 9 bases lay outside the gene matches. The CDR3 has 16 amino acids. Germline values: CDR1 SGHTA, CDR2 FQGTGA. DNA for the CDR3: TGTGCCAGCAGCGCCCAAGGACAGGGGGCTCGAGAGACCCAGTACTTC. Its protein product is CASSAQGQGARETQYF.

This clone was counted a single time. This chain links TRBV7-2 with TRBJ1-2; D not certain. Between the trimmed V and J ends, which lost 1 base and 8 bases, there was a span of 17 bases. CDR1 and CDR2 (germline): SGHTA, FQGNSA. The CDR3 loop spans 15 amino acids. CDR3 amino acids: CASSLGHRAILGYTF. In DNA, the CDR3 is TGTGCCAGCAGCTTAGGCCACAGAGCAATATTAGGCTACACCTTC.

This chain links TRBV5-1 with TRBJ1-1, with TRBD1 matching 9 bases. The CDR3 spans 16 residues. With V trimmed by 4 bases and J by 3 bases, 10 bases remained unmatched. Per germline, CDR1 SGHRS and CDR2 YFSETQ. The CDR3 loop is CASSTGTGLRDTEAFF. As DNA, the CDR3 is TGCGCCAGCAGCACCGGGACAGGGCTTCGGGACACTGAAGCTTTCTTT.

This clone was recorded a few times. The chain uses TRBV15 and TRBJ2-2, with D possibly TRBD1 on 5 matching bases. Trimming stripped 0 bases from V and 10 bases from J, with 12 bases between. This CDR3 region has 14 residues. Per the germline V gene, CDR1 is LNHNV and CDR2 is YYDKDF (reference sequence). The CDR3 DNA sequence: TGTGCCACCAGCAGAGATCGGACATTGGTGGAGCTGTTTTTT. Translating gives CATSRDRTLVELFF.

This chain joins TRBV6-5 and TRBJ2-1, with 7 bases matching TRBD2. V gave up 6 bases and J gave up 0 bases; unmatched junction bases: 5. The CDR3 has 15 amino acids. Per the germline V gene, CDR1 is MNHEY and CDR2 is SVGAGI. CDR3 protein: CASRSGDSSYNEQFF. CDR3 nucleotides: TGTGCCAGCAGGAGCGGGGATAGCTCCTACAATGAGCAGTTCTTC.

This sequence joins TRBV7-9 and TRBJ2-1; 7 positions match TRBD2. The trim removed 7 bases at V and 5 bases at J, leaving 17 bases unmatched. The CDR3 covers 17 residues. CDR1 SEHNR and CDR2 FQNEAQ come from the germline V gene (reference sequence). CDR3 in DNA: TGTGCCAGCACCAACCGGGCCCCGGGACTATCTAACAATGAGCAGTTCTTC. Protein: CASTNRAPGLSNNEQFF.

The J gene is TRBJ1-2, the V gene TRBV19; 9 nucleotides line up with TRBD1. The germline CDR1 and CDR2 sequences are LNHDA and SQIVND (reference sequence). Trimming removed 7 bases from V and 4 bases from J; junction bases left unmatched: 13. The CDR3 sequence is 16 residues long. The CDR3, as DNA: TGTGCCAGTAAGGATAACCCGGGACAGGGATTCTATGGCTACACCTTC. This encodes CASKDNPGQGFYGYTF.

This rearrangement joins TRBV6-2 or TRBV6-3 to TRBJ2-7, with 9 bases that match TRBD2. This CDR3 comprises 14 residues. Looked up from germline, CDR1 is MNHEY and CDR2 is SVGEGT. The J segment lost 12 bases and the V segment lost 7 bases, leaving 16 bases of the junction unmatched. DNA for the CDR3: TGTGCCAGCACCTACTCTAGCGGGGACAGCAGTCTGTACTTC. This gives the protein CASTYSSGDSSLYF.

The chain recombines TRBV5-1 with TRBJ2-1; the match to TRBD1 covers 11 bases. The germline gives CDR1 SGHRS, CDR2 YFSETQ. The trim removed 10 bases at V and 8 bases at J, leaving 23 bases unmatched. This CDR3 spans 18 amino acids. CDR3 bases: TGCGCCTGCTCGATTGGACAGGGGGCGACCTCTATTTTAGATGAGCAGTTCTTC. Residues: CACSIGQGATSILDEQFF.

This chain uses TRBV11-2 with TRBJ1-4, with 8 bases identical to TRBD1. Germline-derived CDR1 and CDR2 are SGHAT and FQNNGV. The CDR3 has 17 amino acids. Trimming cost V 4 bases and J 1 base; bases outside gene matches: 8. This CDR3 is CASSSDRGRETNEKLFF. The CDR3, as DNA: TGTGCCAGCAGCTCCGACAGGGGAAGGGAAACTAATGAAAAACTGTTTTTT.

The chain carries TRBV19 and TRBJ2-6; D ambiguous. V dropped 3 bases and J dropped 5 bases, with 11 bases sitting between them. The CDR3 length is 15 residues. Per the germline V gene, CDR1 is LNHDA and CDR2 is SQIVND (reference sequence). CDR3 in amino acids: CASSISGSWANVLTF. CDR3 sequence (DNA): TGTGCCAGTAGTATCTCAGGATCTTGGGCCAACGTCCTGACTTTC.

V gene TRBV30 combines with J gene TRBJ1-1; weak D call: TRBD1 (5 bases). CDR3 length: 15 amino acids. The V end lost 5 bases, the J end lost 1 base, and 17 bases lay between the germline ends. From germline, CDR1 is GTSNPN and CDR2 SVGIG (reference sequence). The CDR3 is CAWWERGQWNTEAFF. The CDR3, as DNA: TGTGCCTGGTGGGAGCGGGGCCAGTGGAACACTGAAGCTTTCTTT. The entire variable domain, with the rest obtained from reference TRBV30 and TRBJ1-1, is as follows: SQTIHQWPATLVQPVGSPLSLECTVEGTSNPNLYWYRQAAGRGLQLLFYSVGIGQISSEVPQNLSASRPQDRQFILSSKKLLLSDSGFYLCAWWERGQWNTEAFFGQGTRLTVV.

This clone was seen once. This chain uses TRBV6-1 with TRBJ1-5; TRBD1 matches at 12 bases. CDR1 is MNHNS and CDR2 is SASEGT in the germline V gene. The CDR3 runs to 18 residues. Trimming cost V 4 bases and J 4 bases; bases outside gene matches: 11. CDR3 in DNA: TGTGCCAGCAGTGCCGGGACAGGGGGCCCGCTGGGGAATCAGCCCCAGCATTTT. Translation gives CASSAGTGGPLGNQPQHF.

The chain couples TRBV4-1 to TRBJ1-4, with a weak D call TRBD1 (5 bases). CDR1 is MGHRA and CDR2 is YSYEKL in the germline V gene. This CDR3 contains 15 residues. V was trimmed by 1 base and J by 3 bases, leaving 9 bases between them. CDR3 sequence (DNA): TGCGCCAGCAGCCAAGCGGGAGGGGCTAATGAAAAACTGTTTTTT. This codes for CASSQAGGANEKLFF.